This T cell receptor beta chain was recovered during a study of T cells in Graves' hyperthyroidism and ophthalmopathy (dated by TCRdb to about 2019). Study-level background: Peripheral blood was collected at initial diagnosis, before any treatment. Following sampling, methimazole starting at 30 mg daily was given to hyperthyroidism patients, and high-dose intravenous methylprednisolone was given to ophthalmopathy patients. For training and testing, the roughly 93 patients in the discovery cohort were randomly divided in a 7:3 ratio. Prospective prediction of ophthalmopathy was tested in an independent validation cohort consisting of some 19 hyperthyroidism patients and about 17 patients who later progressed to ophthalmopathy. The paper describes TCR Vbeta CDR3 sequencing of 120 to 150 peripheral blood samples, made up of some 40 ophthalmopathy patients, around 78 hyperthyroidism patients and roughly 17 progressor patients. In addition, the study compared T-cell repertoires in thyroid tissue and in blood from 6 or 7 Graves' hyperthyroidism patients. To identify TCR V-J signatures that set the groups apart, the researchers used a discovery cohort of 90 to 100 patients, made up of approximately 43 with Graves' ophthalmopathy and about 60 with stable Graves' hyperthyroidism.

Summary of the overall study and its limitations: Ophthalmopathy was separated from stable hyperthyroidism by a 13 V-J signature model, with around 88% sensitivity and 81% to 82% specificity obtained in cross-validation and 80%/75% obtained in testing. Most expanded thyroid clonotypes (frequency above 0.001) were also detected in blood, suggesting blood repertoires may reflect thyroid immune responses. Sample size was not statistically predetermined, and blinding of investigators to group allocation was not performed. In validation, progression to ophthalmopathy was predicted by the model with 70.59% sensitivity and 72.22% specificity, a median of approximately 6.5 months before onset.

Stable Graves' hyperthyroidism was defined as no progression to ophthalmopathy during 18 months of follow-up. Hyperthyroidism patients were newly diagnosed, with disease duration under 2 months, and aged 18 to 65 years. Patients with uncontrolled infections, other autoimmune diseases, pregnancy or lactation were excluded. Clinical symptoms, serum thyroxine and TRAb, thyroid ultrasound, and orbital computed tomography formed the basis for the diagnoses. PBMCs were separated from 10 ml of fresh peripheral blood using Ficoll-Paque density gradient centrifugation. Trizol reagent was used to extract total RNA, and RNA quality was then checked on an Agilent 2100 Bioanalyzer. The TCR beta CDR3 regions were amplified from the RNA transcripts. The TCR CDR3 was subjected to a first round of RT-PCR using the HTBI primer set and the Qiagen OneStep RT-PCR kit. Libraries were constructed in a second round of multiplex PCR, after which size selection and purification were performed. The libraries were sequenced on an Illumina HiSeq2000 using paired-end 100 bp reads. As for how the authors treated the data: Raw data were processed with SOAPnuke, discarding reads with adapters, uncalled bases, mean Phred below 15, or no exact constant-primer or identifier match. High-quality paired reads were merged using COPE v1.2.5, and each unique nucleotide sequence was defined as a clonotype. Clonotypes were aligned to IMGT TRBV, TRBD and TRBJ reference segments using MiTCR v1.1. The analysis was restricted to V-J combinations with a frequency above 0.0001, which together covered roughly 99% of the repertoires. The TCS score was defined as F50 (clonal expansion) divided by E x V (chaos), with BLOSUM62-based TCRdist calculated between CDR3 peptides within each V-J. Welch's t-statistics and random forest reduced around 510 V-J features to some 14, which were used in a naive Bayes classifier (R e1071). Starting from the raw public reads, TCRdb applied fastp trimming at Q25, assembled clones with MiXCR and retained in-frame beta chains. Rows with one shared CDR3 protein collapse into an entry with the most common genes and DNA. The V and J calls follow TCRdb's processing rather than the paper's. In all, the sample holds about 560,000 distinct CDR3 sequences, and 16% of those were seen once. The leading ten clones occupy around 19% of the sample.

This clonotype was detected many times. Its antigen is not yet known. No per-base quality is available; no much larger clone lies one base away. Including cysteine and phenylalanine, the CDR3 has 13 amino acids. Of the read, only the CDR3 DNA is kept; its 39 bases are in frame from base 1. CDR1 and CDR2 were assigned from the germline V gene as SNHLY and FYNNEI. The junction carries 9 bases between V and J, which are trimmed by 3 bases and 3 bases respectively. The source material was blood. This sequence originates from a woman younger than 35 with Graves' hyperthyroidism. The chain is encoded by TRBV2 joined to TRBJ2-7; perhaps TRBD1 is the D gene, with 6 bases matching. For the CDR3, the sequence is CASSDGQNYEQYF. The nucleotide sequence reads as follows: TGTGCCAGCAGTGACGGACAGAACTACGAGCAGTACTTC.